This is a list of T cell receptor beta chains from one sample in a study of T cells after yellow fever vaccination. In TCRdb, the 5' RACE reads were re-called with MiXCR into one record per CDR3 protein. Found here are 100,000 to 150,000 distinct CDR3 sequences, roughly 15% of them singletons; the top ten hold around 46%. This specimen consisted of CD8+ T cells sorted from PBMCs, obtained 5 days after the yellow fever booster vaccination. These receptors originate from a man aged 18 to 30 who received the YFV17D yellow fever vaccine. Each CDR3 is given with its conserved first and last residue. The D gene is left open where the match is weak. Not all rows give a size; the values are once, few, many and, for expanded clones, a class.

D gene	clone size	V gene	J gene	CDR3 DNA	CDR3 protein
TRBD1	few	TRBV27	TRBJ1-1	TGTGCCAGCAGTGCCGGACAGGGCACTGAAGCTTTCTTT	CASSAGQGTEAFF
TRBD1	-	TRBV4-2	TRBJ2-1	TGTGCCAGCAGCCAAGACGGGACAGGGAACAATGAGCAGTTCTTC	CASSQDGTGNNEQFF
-	-	TRBV7-8	TRBJ2-5	TGTGCCAGCAGCTTGATTAGGGGGCAAGAGACCCAGTACTTC	CASSLIRGQETQYF
TRBD2	few	TRBV20-1	TRBJ2-1	TGCAGTGCATCTTACAGCGGGGGGGCTTACAATGAGCAGTTCTTC	CSASYSGGAYNEQFF
-	-	TRBV24-1	TRBJ2-5	TGTGCCACCAGTGATACTTTCGGACCCACCCAGGAGACCCAGTACTTC	CATSDTFGPTQETQYF
-	few	TRBV27	TRBJ2-3	TGTGCCAGCAGTTGGATGTGGGGGAGGGGGACAGATACGCAGTATTTT	CASSWMWGRGTDTQYF
-	-	TRBV4-1	TRBJ2-1	TGCGCCTGCTGGGGGGGCGGGGAGCAGTTCTTC	CACWGGGEQFF
-	few	TRBV6-6	TRBJ2-3	TGTGCCGGAAGGGACGGCACAGATACGCAGTATTTT	CAGRDGTDTQYF
-	few	TRBV12-3/TRBV12-4	TRBJ2-1	TGTGCCAGCAGTTTAGCGGTCAGGCAGATCTCCTACAATGAGCAGTTCTTC	CASSLAVRQISYNEQFF
-	once	TRBV29-1	TRBJ2-1	TGCAGCGTTGAGGAGGACGTACTCAATGAGCAGTTCTTC	CSVEEDVLNEQFF
TRBD1	-	TRBV7-8	TRBJ2-7	TGTGCCAGCAGCGGCCGGGACAGGGTCACATACGAGCAGTACTTC	CASSGRDRVTYEQYF
-	few	TRBV6-5	TRBJ1-1	TGTGCCAGCAGTTTCCAGTCTCCCCCGAACACTGAAGCTTTCTTT	CASSFQSPPNTEAFF
-	few	TRBV24-1	TRBJ2-1	TGTGCCACCAGTGACGACCAGGCGGGAAATTACAATGAGCAGTTCTTC	CATSDDQAGNYNEQFF
-	-	TRBV4-3	TRBJ2-1	TGCGCCAGCAGCCAAGTCGTCCAGGGGAATGAGCAGTTCTTC	CASSQVVQGNEQFF
-	medium-sized	TRBV20-1	TRBJ1-1	TGCAGTGCTAGAGGAGAGGGGACGACTGAAGCTTTCTTT	CSARGEGTTEAFF
TRBD1	-	TRBV4-1	TRBJ1-5	TGCGCCAGCAGCCAAGAGACAGGGTACAATCAGCCCCAGCATTTT	CASSQETGYNQPQHF
-	-	TRBV6-2/TRBV6-3	TRBJ2-3	TGTGCCAGCACAGACGTTTACGGTCCAGGGGCAGATACGCAGTATTTT	CASTDVYGPGADTQYF
-	-	TRBV6-5	TRBJ1-4	TGTGCCAGCAGTTACGGGCGGACTAATGAAAAACTGTTTTTT	CASSYGRTNEKLFF
-	-	TRBV7-7	TRBJ2-5	TGTGCCAGCAGCTTAGGTTTGGGCAGGGACGTGGAAGAGACCCAGTACTTC	CASSLGLGRDVEETQYF
-	-	TRBV4-3	TRBJ2-1	TGCGCCAGCAGCCAAGACTCCCTCTACAATGAGCAGTTCTTC	CASSQDSLYNEQFF
-	once	TRBV3-1	TRBJ2-1	TGTGCCAGCAGCCAAAGTAGCTGGGAGCAGTTCTTC	CASSQSSWEQFF
TRBD2	few	TRBV6-2/TRBV6-3	TRBJ2-1	TGTGCCAGCAGCCCGACTAGCTTCGAGCAGTTCTTC	CASSPTSFEQFF
TRBD2	-	TRBV29-1	TRBJ2-3	TGCAGCGTTGTTAGAACGGGGGGGCCCAGCACAGATACGCAGTATTTT	CSVVRTGGPSTDTQYF
-	-	TRBV28	TRBJ2-5	TGTGCCAGCAGTAGACCGGGACTCCGGGGAGAGACCCAGTACTTC	CASSRPGLRGETQYF
-	-	TRBV7-3	TRBJ2-2	TGTGCCAGCAGCTGGCTCCCCGGACATAACACCGGGGAGCTGTTTTTT	CASSWLPGHNTGELFF
-	-	TRBV9	TRBJ2-2	TGTGCCAGCAATTTTGGGGGTAACACCGGGGAGCTGTTTTTT	CASNFGGNTGELFF
-	-	TRBV5-4	TRBJ2-2	TGTGCCAGCAGCTTGGAGGTCACAACAATGGACACCGGGGAGCTGTTTTTT	CASSLEVTTMDTGELFF
TRBD1	-	TRBV5-6	TRBJ1-2	TGTGCCAGCTGGTCGACAGGGGGCGGCTATGGCTACACCTTC	CASWSTGGGYGYTF
-	few	TRBV12-3/TRBV12-4	TRBJ1-1	TGTGCCAGCCTCAGGGTCCGAACGAACACTGAAGCTTTCTTT	CASLRVRTNTEAFF
-	few	TRBV7-6	TRBJ1-3	TGTGCCAGCAGCTTAAACCTAGGCTCTGGAAACACCATATATTTT	CASSLNLGSGNTIYF
TRBD2	many	TRBV4-3	TRBJ2-7	TGCGCCAGCAGCCAAAGCGGGGTCTCCTACGAGCAGTACTTC	CASSQSGVSYEQYF
-	-	TRBV6-4	TRBJ2-3	TGTGCCAGCAGTGACGGGGGGAACCCTGGGACAGATACGCAGTATTTT	CASSDGGNPGTDTQYF
-	-	TRBV24-1	TRBJ2-2	TGTGCCACCAGTGGACCGAACACCGGGGAGCTGTTTTTT	CATSGPNTGELFF
TRBD2	-	TRBV5-6	TRBJ2-4	TGTGCCAGCAGCGATACTAGCGGGGGGGCGGTAAACATTCAGTACTTC	CASSDTSGGAVNIQYF
-	-	TRBV4-1	TRBJ2-7	TGCGCCAGCAGCCAGGGGAATGGACAGAGCTACGAGCAGTACTTC	CASSQGNGQSYEQYF
-	few	TRBV7-7	TRBJ2-5	TGTGCTAGCAGCTTAGGTCCAGGGCAGCAAGAGACCCAGTACTTC	CASSLGPGQQETQYF
TRBD1	-	TRBV28	TRBJ1-5	TGTGCCAGCAGTTTCCCTCAGACAGGGCTAGAGCCCCAGCATTTT	CASSFPQTGLEPQHF
TRBD1	few	TRBV4-3	TRBJ2-1	TGCGCCAGCAGCCAACGAGACAGGGTCAGTTTCGATGAGCAGTTCTTC	CASSQRDRVSFDEQFF
TRBD1	-	TRBV7-6	TRBJ1-2	TGTGCCAGCAGTTCTGGGACAGGGCCCTATGGCTACACCTTC	CASSSGTGPYGYTF
TRBD1	-	TRBV20-1	TRBJ2-7	TGCAGTGCGAGCCGGGACAGGGAGTACGAGCAGTACTTC	CSASRDREYEQYF
TRBD1	-	TRBV9	TRBJ2-5	TGTGCCAGCAGCGTAGGATCCGGGACAGGGGTCGCGGAGACCCAGTACTTC	CASSVGSGTGVAETQYF
-	-	TRBV9	TRBJ2-5	TGTGCCAGCAGCGGACCCCCAGCGGAAGAGACCCAGTACTTC	CASSGPPAEETQYF
-	few	TRBV18	TRBJ2-6	TGTGCCAGCTTATCTACACCGGGACTTAGCTCTGGGGCCAACGTCCTGACTTTC	CASLSTPGLSSGANVLTF
-	few	TRBV9	TRBJ1-5	TGTGCCAGCAGCACCGCCGGGGCGAATCAGCCCCAGCATTTT	CASSTAGANQPQHF
TRBD2	-	TRBV2	TRBJ2-1	TGTGCCAGCAGCCCTAGCGGGCGGAGCTCCTACAATGAGCAGTTCTTC	CASSPSGRSSYNEQFF
TRBD1	few	TRBV5-6	TRBJ1-2	TGTGCCAGCACCCTGGGGACAGGGAGGGGCTACACCTTC	CASTLGTGRGYTF
-	-	TRBV7-9	TRBJ1-1	TGTGCCAGCAGCTTATGGAAGTACACTGAAGCTTTCTTT	CASSLWKYTEAFF
-	few	TRBV12-3/TRBV12-4	TRBJ1-1	TGTGCCAGCAGTTTAGACAACACTGAAGCTTTCTTT	CASSLDNTEAFF
-	few	TRBV4-2	TRBJ2-7	TGTGCCAGCAGCCAAGATCCGGGTAGTTCCTACGAGCAGTACTTC	CASSQDPGSSYEQYF
TRBD2	few	TRBV14	TRBJ2-1	TGTGCCAGCAGCGCTTCGAGAGGACTAGCTGGTGAGCAGTTCTTC	CASSASRGLAGEQFF
TRBD2	-	TRBV7-9	TRBJ2-7	TGTGCCAGCAGCATCGGGGGGTCCGAGCAGTACTTC	CASSIGGSEQYF
TRBD2	-	TRBV9	TRBJ2-3	TGTGCCAGCAGCGACGGGACTAGCGGGACAATCACAGATACGCAGTATTTT	CASSDGTSGTITDTQYF
TRBD2	many	TRBV27	TRBJ2-3	TGTGCCAGCAGTCTCACTAGCGCAGATACGCAGTATTTT	CASSLTSADTQYF
TRBD1	many	TRBV5-1	TRBJ2-1	TGCGCCAGCAGCGTAGGACAGGGAGTAAGCTCCTACAATGAGCAGTTCTTC	CASSVGQGVSSYNEQFF
TRBD1	many	TRBV7-6	TRBJ2-2	TGTGCCAGCAGCTTCAGCGGGACAGGGTTTACCGGGGAGCTGTTTTTT	CASSFSGTGFTGELFF
-	-	TRBV7-2	TRBJ2-7	TGTGCCAGCAGCTTAGAAGGTTTCTCCTACGAGCAGTACTTC	CASSLEGFSYEQYF
TRBD1	-	TRBV7-2	TRBJ2-7	TGTGCCAGCAGCTTAGTCGACCGGACAGGCCCGAGGCAGTACTTC	CASSLVDRTGPRQYF
-	once	TRBV2	TRBJ2-5	TGTGCCAGCTCCTGGGGGCCAGAGACCCAGTACTTC	CASSWGPETQYF
-	few	TRBV29-1	TRBJ2-1	TGCAGCGTTGATGCTACAGGGCCTCGAACCTACAATGAGCAGTTCTTC	CSVDATGPRTYNEQFF